The 18 T cell receptor beta chains given below trace back to one sample, sequenced in a study of blood T cell repertoires in COVID-19. Clones were sequenced by immunoSEQ multiplex PCR, and TCRdb holds only the in-frame ones, with some missing. The data contain roughly 330,000 clones, 85% to 90% of them seen just once; the ten biggest clones take up 3% to 4%. Sequencing used peripheral blood. These receptors were obtained from a woman between 45 and 60 years old with active or convalescent COVID-19.

The chain recombines TRBV28 with TRBJ1-1, with D maybe TRBD1 (5 bases). V lost 3 bases and J 5 bases, leaving 10 bases between the germline ends. Germline CDR1 is MDHEN and CDR2 is SYDVKM. CDR3 length equals 13 residues. CDR3 nucleotides: TGTGCCAGCAGTTTTGGAGGGGTAACTGAAGCTTTCTTT. Translated, it gives CASSFGGVTEAFF.

The V and J genes are TRBV12-5 and TRBJ2-1, with TRBD2 as a possible D gene (6 bases). The V end lost 4 bases, the J end lost 8 bases, and 18 bases lay between the germline ends. The CDR3 length is 15 residues. Germline loops: CDR1 LGHNT, CDR2 FRNRAP. The CDR3 region is CASGSDDSPGDEQFF. CDR3 coding DNA: TGTGCTAGTGGTTCCGACGACTCCCCGGGGGATGAGCAGTTCTTC.

The rearrangement links TRBV19 to TRBJ1-2; no clear D gene. Trimming left V 4 bases short and J 8 bases short, with 17 bases between. This CDR3 has 14 residues. Germline values: CDR1 LNHDA, CDR2 SQIVND (reference sequence). CDR3: CASSNPYPAGGYTF. CDR3 in DNA: TGTGCCAGTAGTAACCCCTACCCTGCAGGAGGCTACACCTTC.

The chain recombines TRBV6-4 with TRBJ2-1; the match to TRBD2 covers 10 bases. Losses at the gene ends were 5 bases for V and 8 bases for J; bases not matched to a gene: 15. Germline CDR1 is MRHNA and CDR2 is SNTAGT. The CDR3 has 17 residues. The CDR3 reads CASSPTKREGGHDEQFF. The CDR3 DNA reads TGTGCCAGCAGTCCGACTAAGCGGGAGGGGGGTCACGATGAGCAGTTCTTC.

V usage is TRBV24-1 and J usage is TRBJ1-2; no clear D gene. The CDR3 spans 13 residues. The V gene lost 2 bases and the J gene lost 8 bases, with 11 bases spanning the gap. CDR1 is KGHDR and CDR2 is SFDVKD in the germline V gene. The CDR3 DNA reads as TGTGCCACCAGTGATTCCCCTTCCGGGGGCTACACCTTC. Protein sequence: CATSDSPSGGYTF.

About this clone: A junction boundary mismatches the germline segment, possibly from a read error. V gene TRBV9 combines with J gene TRBJ2-3, with D perhaps TRBD1 (8 bases). The CDR3 length is 18 residues. The germline V gene has CDR1 SGDLS and CDR2 YYNGEE. This CDR3 reads CASSLADLGQASTDTQYF. In DNA, the CDR3 is TGCGCCAGCAGCCTAGCGGACTTGGGACAGGCTAGCACAGATACGCAGTATTTT.

V and J are TRBV7-2 and TRBJ1-2; 7 bases fit TRBD1. This CDR3 has 18 amino acids. The germline V gene has CDR1 SGHTA and CDR2 FQGNSA. V dropped 6 bases and J dropped 0; count of bases not matched to a gene: 16. CDR3 in amino acids: CASSSDRSYLIANYGYTF. The CDR3, as DNA: TGTGCCAGCAGTTCGGACAGGAGCTACCTAATCGCTAACTATGGCTACACCTTC.

J is TRBJ1-3 and V is TRBV9, with D perhaps matching TRBD1 (5 bases). The V gene lost 0 bases and the J gene lost 7 bases, with 14 bases spanning the gap. The CDR3 runs 15 residues. Germline loops: CDR1 SGDLS, CDR2 YYNGEE. In DNA form, the CDR3 reads TGTGCCAGCAGCGTAGCTCCGACAGACGAGAACACCATATATTTT. Protein product: CASSVAPTDENTIYF.

Note on this clone: Other DNA sequences in the sample encode the same CDR3. This rearrangement joins TRBV18 to TRBJ1-5; no firm D call. This CDR3 is 14 amino acids long. The ends were cut back, 6 bases at V and 0 bases at J, with 9 bases in the middle. Germline loops: CDR1 KGHSH, CDR2 LQKENI. This CDR3 reads CASSPTDSNQPQHF. The CDR3 DNA is TGTGCCAGCTCGCCTACAGATAGCAATCAGCCCCAGCATTTT.

On this clone itself: Different DNA sequences within this sample yield the same CDR3. The J gene is TRBJ2-7, the V gene TRBV6-6, with TRBD1 identical over 8 bases. The V gene end was trimmed by 0 bases and the J gene end by 5 bases; junction bases not matched to a gene: 3. This CDR3 has 14 residues. Germline CDR1 reads MNHNY; CDR2 reads SVGAGI (reference sequence). CDR3 nucleotides: TGTGCCAGCAGTTACTCCGGACAGGGAGACGAGCAGTACTTC. Protein sequence: CASSYSGQGDEQYF.

The V gene is TRBV7-2, the J gene TRBJ1-1; the match to TRBD1 covers 7 bases. V was pared by 0 bases and J by 6 bases, with 7 bases of the junction left unmatched. Germline V lookup: CDR1 SGHTA, CDR2 FQGNSA. The CDR3 loop spans 15 amino acids. The CDR3 spells CASSLALGGQSEAFF. CDR3 nucleotides: TGTGCCAGCAGCTTAGCGTTAGGGGGCCAATCTGAAGCTTTCTTT.

This clone was detected once. This chain links TRBV12-3 or TRBV12-4 with TRBJ2-1; TRBD1 matches 9 bases. The CDR3 runs to 13 residues. The V and J ends lost 5 bases and 8 bases, in that order; junction bases with no gene match: 4. CDR3 residues: CASSSDRGDEQFF. CDR3 nucleotide sequence: TGTGCCAGCAGTAGCGACAGGGGGGATGAGCAGTTCTTC.

The chain links TRBV18 to TRBJ2-7; D might be TRBD2 (5 bases). The V and J ends lost 2 bases and 2 bases respectively, with 10 bases between them. Germline loops: CDR1 KGHSH, CDR2 LQKENI. This CDR3 contains 14 residues. The CDR3 protein is CASSPTDGTYEQYF. CDR3 in DNA: TGTGCCAGCTCACCAACAGACGGGACCTACGAGCAGTACTTC.

The rearrangement uses TRBV28 and TRBJ2-7; the match to TRBD2 covers 12 bases. Germline CDR1 reads MDHEN; CDR2 reads SYDVKM. The V gene end was trimmed by 6 bases and the J gene end by 3 bases; junction bases not matched to a gene: 15. CDR3 size: 18 residues. The CDR3 protein is CASSRTTSGRFLVYEQYF. The CDR3 DNA sequence: TGTGCCAGCAGCCGAACGACTAGCGGGAGATTCCTGGTCTACGAGCAGTACTTC.

The chain has TRBV6-6 and TRBJ2-5; 7 positions match TRBD2. The V and J ends lost 6 bases and 5 bases, in that order; junction bases with no gene match: 0. The V gene's germline CDR1 is MNHNY and CDR2 SVGAGI (reference sequence). The CDR3 has 11 amino acids. CDR3 in DNA: TGTGCCAGCAGGGGGGGGGAGACCCAGTACTTC. As protein: CASRGGETQYF.

This clone was seen once. V gene TRBV27 combines with J gene TRBJ2-7; no firm D call. The CDR3 has 14 amino acids. Trimming removed 8 bases at V and 2 bases at J, with 16 bases between. Germline V lookup: CDR1 MNHEY, CDR2 SMNVEV (reference sequence). The CDR3, as DNA: TGTGCCAGCGCAGAGAGTAGCATGACCTACGAGCAGTACTTC. Translated, it gives CASAESSMTYEQYF.

The chain couples TRBV27 to TRBJ1-1; the D is unclear. Per the germline V gene, CDR1 is MNHEY and CDR2 is SMNVEV (reference sequence). V was pared by 3 bases and J by 1 base, with 12 bases between. The CDR3 runs to 15 residues. The CDR3 coding sequence is TGTGCCAGCAGTTTCGGCGTGAGGTCGAACACTGAAGCTTTCTTT. Amino acids: CASSFGVRSNTEAFF.

The genes are TRBV7-3 and TRBJ2-7, with D maybe TRBD1 (5 bases). In germline, CDR1 is SGHTA, CDR2 FQGTGA. The CDR3 is 15 amino acids. Trimming left V 2 bases short and J 2 bases short, with 13 bases between. CDR3 DNA sequence: TGTGCCAGCAGCTTAGGGGCTGGAAGTACCTACGAGCAGTACTTC. Amino acids: CASSLGAGSTYEQYF.